These 10 T cell receptor beta chains were all obtained from the same sample, sequenced in a study of T cells in Graves' hyperthyroidism and ophthalmopathy (dated by TCRdb to the late 2010s). The library was produced with multiplex PCR. TCRdb records Illumina HiSeq 2000 as the sequencer. TCR beta CDR3 regions were amplified from RNA transcripts. The first round of RT-PCR for the TCR CDR3 was performed with the HTBI primer set and the Qiagen OneStep RT-PCR kit. TCRdb reran the public reads through fastp at Q25 and MiXCR, keeping productive beta chains. A single entry per CDR3 protein holds the most common genes and DNA from its merged rows. The sample records around 300,000 distinct CDR3 sequences, about 14% of which are singletons. The ten largest clones add up to around 23% of the sample. Sequencing was carried out using blood. The source is a woman aged 25-40 years with Graves' hyperthyroidism.

Points on this clonotype: This may arise from a read error, as a much more abundant clone is one base away. Given the absence of the conserved phenylalanine or tryptophan at the CDR3 end, a read error is likely. The chain employs TRBV11-2 and TRBJ2-4; D is unresolved. The CDR3 runs 15 residues. The ends were cut back, 2 bases at V and 8 bases at J, with 16 bases in the middle. Germline V gene data show CDR1 as SGHAT and CDR2 as FQNNGV. CDR3 in DNA: TGTGCCAGCAGCTTACGCGCTACCTCTGGTGACATTCAGTACTGC. Translating it yields CASSLRATSGDIQYC.

There are a few counts of this clonotype. V is TRBV7-9 and J is TRBJ2-3; D is possibly TRBD1 (5 bases). The germline V gene encodes CDR1 SEHNR and CDR2 FQNEAQ (reference sequence). This CDR3 has 16 amino acids. Trimming shortened V by 2 bases and J by 1 base, and 13 bases separated the two germline ends. CDR3 protein: CASSLYGAEGTDTQYF. For the CDR3, the DNA is TGTGCCAGCAGCTTATATGGGGCAGAGGGCACAGATACGCAGTATTTT.

Turning to this clonotype: A single base separates this from a much larger clone, so it may be a read error. This rearrangement joins TRBV28 to TRBJ2-3, with D perhaps given as TRBD1 or TRBD2 (5 bases each). Per the germline V gene, CDR1 is MDHEN and CDR2 is SYDVKM. The CDR3 length is 16 residues. Trimming removed 5 bases at V and 0 bases at J, with 15 bases between. The CDR3 region is CASSPTNGASTDTQYF. Here the CDR3 DNA reads TGTGCCAGCAGTCCGACTAACGGGGCTAGCACAGATACGCAGTATTTT.

This clonotype was seen more than once but under ten times. This chain uses TRBV29-1 with TRBJ2-6; possible D gene TRBD2, 5 bases. This CDR3 is 14 amino acids long. Germline V gene sequence: CDR1 SQVTM, CDR2 ANQGSEA. V gave up 4 bases and J gave up 0 bases, with 7 bases separating them. CDR3 sequence reads: CSVGGSSGANVLTF. The CDR3 DNA reads TGCAGCGTTGGAGGGAGCTCTGGGGCCAACGTCCTGACTTTC.

This clonotype has ten or more counts. This rearrangement joins TRBV7-2 to TRBJ2-1, with D maybe TRBD1 (6 bases). The CDR3 contains 13 residues. CDR1 is SGHTA, CDR2 FQGNSA, per germline. V gave up 5 bases and J gave up 12 bases, with 17 bases separating them. DNA for the CDR3: TGTGCCAGCAGCACGGGACAAAGCCGGGGGCAGTTCTTC. Residues: CASSTGQSRGQFF.

The chain couples TRBV6-1 to TRBJ2-7; D uncertain. The CDR3 has 11 amino acids. The V end was cut by 6 bases, the J end by 8 bases, with 11 bases between. Germline loops: CDR1 MNHNS, CDR2 SASEGT. The CDR3 DNA reads TGTGCCAGCAGCTACGGTCTTCAGCAGTACTTC. This codes for CASSYGLQQYF.

This clonotype was found many times. This rearrangement joins TRBV7-3 to TRBJ1-1, with D maybe TRBD1 (5 bases). This CDR3 spans 13 amino acids. Trimming cost V 5 bases and J 7 bases, with 14 bases left between them. Germline V lookup: CDR1 SGHTA, CDR2 FQGTGA. Here the CDR3 DNA reads TGTGCCAGCAGCGCCGCTGGGGGGTTTGAAGCTTTCTTT. Translation gives CASSAAGGFEAFF.

This clonotype was recorded a few times. This chain connects TRBV19 to TRBJ1-1; 9 bases align to TRBD1. The germline V gene has CDR1 LNHDA and CDR2 SQIVND (reference sequence). The CDR3 loop spans 14 amino acids. The trim removed 10 bases at V and 4 bases at J, leaving 10 bases unmatched. The CDR3 here is CATSDRGGFTEAFF. DNA for the CDR3: TGTGCCACCTCCGACAGGGGGGGTTTCACTGAAGCTTTCTTT.

This clonotype appeared many times. The CDR3 DNA reads TGTGCCAGCAGCGGGGAGGGGGCCACCGGGGAGCTGTTTTTT. Its translation: CASSGEGATGELFF. This rearrangement joins TRBV2 to TRBJ2-2; D tentatively fits TRBD1 or TRBD2 (7 bases each). Germline V gene sequence: CDR1 SNHLY, CDR2 FYNNEI. This CDR3 spans 14 amino acids. V was pared by 6 bases and J by 4 bases, with 12 bases between.

This clonotype was found a few times. The junction differs from germline at one of its ends, possibly a read error. The chain is built from TRBV19 and TRBJ2-2; a weak D match, TRBD2 (5 bases). CDR3 length equals 13 residues. Germline loops: CDR1 LNHDA, CDR2 SQIVND (reference sequence). The CDR3 reads CASSIVATGEPFF. As DNA, the CDR3 is TGTGCCAGTAGTATAGTGGCCACCGGGGAGCCGTTTTTT.